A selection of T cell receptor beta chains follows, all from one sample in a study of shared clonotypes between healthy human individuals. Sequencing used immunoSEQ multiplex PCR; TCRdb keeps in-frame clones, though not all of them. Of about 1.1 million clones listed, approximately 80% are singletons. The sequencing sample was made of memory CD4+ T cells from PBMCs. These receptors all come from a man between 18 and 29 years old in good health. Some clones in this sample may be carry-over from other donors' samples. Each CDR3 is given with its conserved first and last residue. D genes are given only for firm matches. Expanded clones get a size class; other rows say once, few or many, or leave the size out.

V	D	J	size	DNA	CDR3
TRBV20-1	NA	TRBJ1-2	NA	TGCAGTGCTAGAGGGGGAAGAGGCTACACCTTC	CSARGGRGYTF
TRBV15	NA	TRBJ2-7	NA	TGTGCCACCAGCAGAGTTCCCCTCCCCTCCTACGAGCAGTACTTC	CATSRVPLPSYEQYF
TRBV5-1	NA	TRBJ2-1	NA	TGCGCCAGCAGCCAGGGGACTTACAATGAGCAGTTCTTC	CASSQGTYNEQFF
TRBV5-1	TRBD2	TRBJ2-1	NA	TGCGCCAGCAGCTTGTTAGTTGGACTAGAGTACAATGAGCAGTTCTTC	CASSLLVGLEYNEQFF
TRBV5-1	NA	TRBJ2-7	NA	TGCGCCAGCAGCTTGATGCTGCAGGGCGACGAGCAGTACTTC	CASSLMLQGDEQYF
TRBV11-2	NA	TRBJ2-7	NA	TGTGCCAGCAGCTCTGACCTCGGGAGAGCCCGCTACGAGCAGTACTTC	CASSSDLGRARYEQYF
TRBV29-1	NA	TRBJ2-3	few	TGCAGCGTTCGAGCTATGCAGGGGGATACGCAGTATTTT	CSVRAMQGDTQYF
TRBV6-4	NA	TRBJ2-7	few	TGTGCCGGGGGGGCAGCCTACGAGCAGTACTTC	CAGGAAYEQYF
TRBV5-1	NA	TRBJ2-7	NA	TGCGCCAGCAGCCCCCCAACTAGGCCGGGCGACGAGCAGTACTTC	CASSPPTRPGDEQYF
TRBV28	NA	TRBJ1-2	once	TGTGCCAGCAGTCTCGCCGCGTCAGCGCGTGGCTACACCTTC	CASSLAASARGYTF
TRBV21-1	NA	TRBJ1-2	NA	TGTGCCAGCAGCAACGGTAGAAGTCTCAACTATGGCTACACCTTC	CASSNGRSLNYGYTF
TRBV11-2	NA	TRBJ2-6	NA	TGTGCCAGCAGCCTCAAACGGGCACAAATGGGGTCTGGGGCCAACGTCCTGACTTTC	CASSLKRAQMGSGANVLTF
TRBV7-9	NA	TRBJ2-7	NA	TGTGCCAGCAGCGGTCTCCGGCCCGGTAACTACGAGCAGTACTTC	CASSGLRPGNYEQYF
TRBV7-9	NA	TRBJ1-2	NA	TGTGCCAGCAGCCGCGGACAGCCAGCTAACTATGGCTACACCTTC	CASSRGQPANYGYTF
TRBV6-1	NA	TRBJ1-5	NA	TGTGCCAGCAGTGACAGACGGGCTTATCAGCCCCAGCATTTT	CASSDRRAYQPQHF
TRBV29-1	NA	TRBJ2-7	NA	TGCAGCGGACAAAACAAGGGCGAGCAGTACTTC	CSGQNKGEQYF
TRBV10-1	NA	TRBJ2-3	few	TGCGCCAGCAGTGAGTCGAACAGGGCGAGAACGCAGTATTTT	CASSESNRARTQYF
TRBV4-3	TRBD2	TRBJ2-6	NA	TGCGCCAGCAGCCGGGGGACTAGCGAGAATAACGTCCTGACTTTC	CASSRGTSENNVLTF
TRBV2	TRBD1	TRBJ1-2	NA	TGTGCCAGCAGTGCAATCCGGGACAGCGAGTACGGCTACACCTTC	CASSAIRDSEYGYTF
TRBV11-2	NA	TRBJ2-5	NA	TGTGCCAGCAGCTTAGTATATACCGCCGGGACCCCGACCCAGTACTTC	CASSLVYTAGTPTQYF
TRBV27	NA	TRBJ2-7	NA	TGTGCCAGCCATTGGGTCCCTGGGTACTTC	CASHWVPGYF
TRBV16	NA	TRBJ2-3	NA	TGTGCCAGCAGCCGCTTGTATGGGACGGCAGATACGCAGTATTTT	CASSRLYGTADTQYF
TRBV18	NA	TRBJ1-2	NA	TGTGCCAGCTCCGAACGACAGGTTTTCGGCTACACCTTC	CASSERQVFGYTF